This T cell receptor beta chain stems from a study of blood T cell repertoires in COVID-19. Study in general: Specimens from acute and convalescent COVID-19 originated in the United States, Italy and Spain. The analysed material was cDNA or gDNA that came from T cells, B-cell-depleted T cells, or PBMCs.

The table came from immunoSEQ multiplex PCR; TCRdb's copy has only in-frame clones and leaves some out. The sample includes 250,000 to 300,000 clones, roughly 89% of them seen just once. The CDR3 is 13 residues long. V dropped 3 bases and J dropped 4 bases, with 4 bases sitting between them. The germline CDR1 and CDR2 sequences are MDHEN and SYDVKM. This TCR came from a middle-aged woman who had recovered from COVID-19. The sample was peripheral blood. V and J are TRBV28 and TRBJ1-6, with D hard to call. The CDR3 bases are TGTGCCAGCAGTTTCCAGTATAATTCACCCCTCCACTTT. It codes for CASSFQYNSPLHF. Together with reference TRBV28 and TRBJ1-6, the CDR3 gives the full variable domain: DVKVTQSSRYLVKRTGEKVFLECVQDMDHENMFWYRQDPGLGLRLIYFSYDVKMKEKGDIPEGYSVSREKKERFSLILESASTNQTSMYLCASSFQYNSPLHFGNGTRLTVT.